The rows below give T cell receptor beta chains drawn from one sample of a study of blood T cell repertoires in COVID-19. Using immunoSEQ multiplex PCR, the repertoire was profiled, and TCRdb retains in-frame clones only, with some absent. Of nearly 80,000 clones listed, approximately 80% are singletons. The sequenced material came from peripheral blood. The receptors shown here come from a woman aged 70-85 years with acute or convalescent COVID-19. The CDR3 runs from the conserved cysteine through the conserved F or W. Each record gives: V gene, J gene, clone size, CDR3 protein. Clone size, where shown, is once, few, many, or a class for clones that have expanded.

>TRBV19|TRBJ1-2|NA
CASSTDRHSGYTF
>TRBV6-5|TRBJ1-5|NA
CASTQGQISNQPQHF
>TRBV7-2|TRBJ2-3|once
CASSWGQGGVGADTQYF
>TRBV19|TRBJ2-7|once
CASSEGQGAEQYF
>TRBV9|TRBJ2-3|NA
CASSLTGGFRTDTQYF
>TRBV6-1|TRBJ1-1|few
CASSVPDGGGGDTEAFF
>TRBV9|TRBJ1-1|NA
CASSPRTGGRAFF
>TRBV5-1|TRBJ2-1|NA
CASSSQRESYNEQFF
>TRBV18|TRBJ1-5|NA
CASSPNQGGNQPQHF
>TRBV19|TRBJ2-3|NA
CASSIRSVYTDTQYF